The 10 T cell receptor beta chains below were found in one sample sequenced in a study of T cell changes during pregnancy in multiple sclerosis. Method: immunoSEQ multiplex PCR; TCRdb's copy keeps in-frame clones and lacks some. Of around 95,000 clones detected, about 91% appear once; the ten largest clones hold roughly 2.1%. The sequenced sample was peripheral blood, obtained after pregnancy. The receptors here all came from a female donor in good health, enrolled as a control in a pregnancy study.

The genes are TRBV6-5 and TRBJ1-2, with a weak D call TRBD1 (5 bases). CDR1 MNHEY and CDR2 SVGAGI come from the germline V gene. The CDR3 runs 15 residues. V was pared by 1 base and J by 4 bases, with 13 bases between. The CDR3 sequence is CASSYWPDSRYGYTF. The CDR3 nucleotides are TGTGCCAGCAGTTACTGGCCAGACAGTCGCTATGGCTACACCTTC.

In its sample, this clone was seen once. The chain couples TRBV10-3 to TRBJ1-4, with D unresolved. Germline-derived CDR1 and CDR2 are ENHRY and SYGVKD. V lost 3 bases and J lost 3, with 5 bases in between. The CDR3 runs to 13 residues. The CDR3 bases are TGTGCCATCAGTGACGGGGCTAATGAAAAACTGTTTTTT. Translating gives CAISDGANEKLFF.

The chain carries TRBV5-6 and TRBJ2-4; 8 bases are shared with TRBD2. CDR1 and CDR2 from the germline V gene are SGHDT and YYEEEE. This CDR3 is 14 amino acids long. Trimming removed 5 bases from V and 7 bases from J; junction bases left unmatched: 8. This chain's CDR3 is CASSTIAGINIQYF. CDR3 coding DNA: TGTGCCAGCAGTACTATAGCGGGAATTAACATTCAGTACTTC.

The chain links TRBV4-1 to TRBJ1-5; D uncertain. The germline gives CDR1 MGHRA, CDR2 YSYEKL. V was trimmed by 0 bases and J by 7 bases, leaving 10 bases between them. This CDR3 is built from 14 residues. The CDR3, as DNA: TGCGCCAGCAGCCAAGACAGGCTCCTGCAGCCCCAGCATTTT. Translation: CASSQDRLLQPQHF.

CDR3 sequence (DNA): TGTGCCAGCAGCGAGGGAGGGGTCTCCTACGAGCAGTACTTC. It translates to CASSEGGVSYEQYF. This chain connects TRBV9 to TRBJ2-7; TRBD2 matches at 7 bases. The CDR3 is 14 residues long. Unmatched junction bases numbered 3, after V lost 3 bases and J lost 0 bases. Germline V gene lookup returns CDR1 SGDLS and CDR2 YYNGEE.

V and J are TRBV11-3 and TRBJ2-5; the D gene is possibly TRBD2 (6 bases). Germline CDR1 and CDR2: SGHNT and YENEEA. This CDR3 comprises 15 residues. V was pared by 5 bases and J by 2 bases, with 15 bases between. CDR3 residues: CASSVTGTEQETQYF. The DNA of the CDR3 is TGTGCCAGCAGCGTCACCGGGACTGAACAAGAGACCCAGTACTTC.

This chain links TRBV18 with TRBJ2-7; weak D call: TRBD2 (6 bases). CDR1 and CDR2 (germline): KGHSH, LQKENI. Trimming stripped 3 bases from V and 4 bases from J, with 13 bases between. CDR3 size: 14 residues. Here the CDR3 DNA reads TGTGCCAGCTCACCGGGACTCAACTCTTACGAGCAGTACTTC. It yields the protein CASSPGLNSYEQYF.

This chain joins TRBV7-3 and TRBJ2-3, with D possibly matching TRBD2 (5 bases). CDR3 length: 16 amino acids. Trimming left V 2 bases short and J 4 bases short, with 16 bases between. CDR1 is SGHTA, CDR2 FQGTGA, per germline. The CDR3 bases are TGTGCCAGCAGCTTATCGTCCGGGATCGGAGCAGATACGCAGTATTTT. Residues: CASSLSSGIGADTQYF.

This sequence joins TRBV10-3 and TRBJ2-1; 9 positions match TRBD1. From germline, CDR1 is ENHRY and CDR2 SYGVKD. The J segment lost 5 bases and the V segment lost 5 bases, leaving 13 bases of the junction unmatched. This CDR3 region has 17 residues. CDR3 coding DNA: TGTGCCATCAGTACTCGGACAGGGGCGGACCCCCACAATGAGCAGTTCTTC. Its translation is CAISTRTGADPHNEQFF.

The chain links TRBV7-3 to TRBJ2-5; 8 nucleotides match TRBD2. CDR1 SGHTA and CDR2 FQGTGA come from the germline V gene. After removal of 5 bases from V and 2 bases from J, the junction contained 4 bases not matched to a gene. CDR3 length equals 14 residues. CDR3 in amino acids: CASSIVAGQETQYF. CDR3 sequence (DNA): TGTGCCAGCAGCATTGTAGCGGGGCAAGAGACCCAGTACTTC.